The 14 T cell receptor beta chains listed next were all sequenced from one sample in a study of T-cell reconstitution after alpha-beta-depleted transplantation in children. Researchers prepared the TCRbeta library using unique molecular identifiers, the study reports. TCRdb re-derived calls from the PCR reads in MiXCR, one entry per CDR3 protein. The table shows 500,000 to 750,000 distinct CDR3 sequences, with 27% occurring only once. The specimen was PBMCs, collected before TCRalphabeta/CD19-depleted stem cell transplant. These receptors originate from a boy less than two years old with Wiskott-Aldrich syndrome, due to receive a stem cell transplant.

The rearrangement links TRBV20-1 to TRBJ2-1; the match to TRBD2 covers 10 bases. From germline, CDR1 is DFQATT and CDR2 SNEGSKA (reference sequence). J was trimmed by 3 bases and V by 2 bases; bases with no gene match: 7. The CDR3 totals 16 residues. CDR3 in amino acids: CSARKRTSGYYNEQFF. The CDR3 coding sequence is TGCAGTGCTAGAAAACGGACTAGCGGATACTACAATGAGCAGTTCTTC.

Written as DNA, the CDR3 is TGTGCCAGCAGCGTTAGCGGAACAGCCTACGAGCAGTACTTC. It is translated as CASSVSGTAYEQYF. The chain uses TRBV9 and TRBJ2-7; a weak D match, TRBD2 (6 bases). Per the germline V gene, CDR1 is SGDLS and CDR2 is YYNGEE. V was trimmed by 2 bases and J by 2 bases, leaving 11 bases between them. The CDR3 has 14 amino acids.

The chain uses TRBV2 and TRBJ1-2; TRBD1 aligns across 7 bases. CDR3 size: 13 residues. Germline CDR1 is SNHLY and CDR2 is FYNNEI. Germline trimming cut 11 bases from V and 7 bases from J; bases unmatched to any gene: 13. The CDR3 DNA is TGTGCCGCACCCGAGGGGGCCGAGTTTGGCTACACCTTC. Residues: CAAPEGAEFGYTF.

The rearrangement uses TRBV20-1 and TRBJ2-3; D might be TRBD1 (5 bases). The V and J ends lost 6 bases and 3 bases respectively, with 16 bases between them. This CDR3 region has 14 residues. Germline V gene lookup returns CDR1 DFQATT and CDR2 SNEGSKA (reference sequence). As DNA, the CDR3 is TGCAGTGCGCTCGACAGCCCGGTGACAGATACGCAGTATTTT. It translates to CSALDSPVTDTQYF.

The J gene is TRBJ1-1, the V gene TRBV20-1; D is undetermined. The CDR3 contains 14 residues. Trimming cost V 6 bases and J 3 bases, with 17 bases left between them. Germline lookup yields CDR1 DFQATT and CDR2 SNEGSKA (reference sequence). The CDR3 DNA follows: TGCAGTGCCCTAAACGTGGGGTTGGACACTGAAGCTTTCTTT. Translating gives CSALNVGLDTEAFF.

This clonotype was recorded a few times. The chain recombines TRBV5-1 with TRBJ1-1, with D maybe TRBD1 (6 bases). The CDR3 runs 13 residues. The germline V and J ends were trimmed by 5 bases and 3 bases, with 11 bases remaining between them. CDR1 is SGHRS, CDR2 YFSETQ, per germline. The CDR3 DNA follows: TGCGCCAGCAGAAATGGGGGCGACACTGAAGCTTTCTTT. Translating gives CASRNGGDTEAFF. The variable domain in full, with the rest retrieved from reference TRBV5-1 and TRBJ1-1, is KAGVTQTPRYLIKTRGQQVTLSCSPISGHRSVSWYQQTPGQGLQFLFEYFSETQRNKGNFPGRFSGRQFSNSRSEMNVSTLELGDSALYLCASRNGGDTEAFFGQGTRLTVV.

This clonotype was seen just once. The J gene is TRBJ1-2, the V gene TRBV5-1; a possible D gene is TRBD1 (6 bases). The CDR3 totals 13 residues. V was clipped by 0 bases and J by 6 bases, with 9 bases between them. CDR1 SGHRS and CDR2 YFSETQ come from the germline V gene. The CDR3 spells CASSLDRDHGYTF. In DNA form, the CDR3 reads TGCGCCAGCAGCTTGGACAGGGATCATGGCTACACCTTC.

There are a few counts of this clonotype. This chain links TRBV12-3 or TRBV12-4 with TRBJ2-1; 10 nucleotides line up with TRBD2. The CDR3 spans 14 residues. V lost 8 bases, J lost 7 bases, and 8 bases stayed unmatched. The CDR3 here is CASGRASGRNEQFF. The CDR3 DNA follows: TGTGCCAGCGGTCGGGCTAGCGGGAGAAATGAGCAGTTCTTC.

CDR3 coding DNA: TGTGCCAGCAGTGAGGGCAGGGGGAAATTTGACGAGCAGTACTTC. Amino acid sequence: CASSEGRGKFDEQYF. V is TRBV25-1 and J is TRBJ2-7; 7 bases align to TRBD1. The length of the CDR3 is 15 residues. The germline V gene encodes CDR1 MGHDK and CDR2 SYGVNS. V shed 3 bases, J shed 5 bases, and the junction held 10 bases outside the gene matches.

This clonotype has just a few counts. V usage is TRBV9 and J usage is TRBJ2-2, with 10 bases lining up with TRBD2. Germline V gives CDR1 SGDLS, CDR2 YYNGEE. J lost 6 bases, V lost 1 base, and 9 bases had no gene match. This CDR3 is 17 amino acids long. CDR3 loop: CASSVSPSGSGAGELFF. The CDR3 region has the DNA TGTGCCAGCAGCGTATCGCCTAGCGGGAGTGGAGCCGGGGAGCTGTTTTTT.

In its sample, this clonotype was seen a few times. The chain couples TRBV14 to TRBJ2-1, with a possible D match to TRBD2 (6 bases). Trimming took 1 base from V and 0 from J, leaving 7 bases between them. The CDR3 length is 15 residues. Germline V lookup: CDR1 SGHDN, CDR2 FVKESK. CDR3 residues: CASSQVSGSYNEQFF. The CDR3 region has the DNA TGTGCCAGCAGCCAAGTTAGCGGCTCCTACAATGAGCAGTTCTTC. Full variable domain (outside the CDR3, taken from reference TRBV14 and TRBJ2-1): EAGVTQFPSHSVIEKGQTVTLRCDPISGHDNLYWYRRVMGKEIKFLLHFVKESKQDESGMPNNRFLAERTGGTYSTLKVQPAELEDSGVYFCASSQVSGSYNEQFFGPGTRLTVL.

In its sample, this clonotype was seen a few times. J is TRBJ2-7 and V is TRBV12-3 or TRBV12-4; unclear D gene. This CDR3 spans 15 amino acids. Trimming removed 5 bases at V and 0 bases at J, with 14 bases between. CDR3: CASSPRALSSYEQYF. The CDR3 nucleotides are TGTGCCAGCAGTCCACGGGCCTTAAGCTCCTACGAGCAGTACTTC.

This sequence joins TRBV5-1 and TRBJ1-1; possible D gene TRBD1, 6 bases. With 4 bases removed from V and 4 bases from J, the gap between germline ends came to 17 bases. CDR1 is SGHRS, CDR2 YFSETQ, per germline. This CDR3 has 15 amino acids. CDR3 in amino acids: CASSTDTGGSTEAFF. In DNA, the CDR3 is TGCGCCAGCAGCACGGACACGGGGGGCAGCACTGAAGCTTTCTTT.

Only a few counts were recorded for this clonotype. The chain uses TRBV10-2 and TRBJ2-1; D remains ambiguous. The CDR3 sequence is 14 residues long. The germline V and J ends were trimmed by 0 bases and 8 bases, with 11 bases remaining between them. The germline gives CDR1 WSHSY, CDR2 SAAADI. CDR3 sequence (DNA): TGCGCCAGCAGTGAGTCGGGCAGTCAGGATGAGCAGTTCTTC. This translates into CASSESGSQDEQFF.